This TCR beta chain emerged from a study of human T cells and chemical hapten exposure. TCRdb redid the calling of the RACE reads with MiXCR, one entry per CDR3 protein. The profile shows some 52,000 distinct CDR3 sequences, approximately 11% of them singletons. Noted time point: patch test 1, 2 weeks after DPC sensitization. Treatment indicated: therapeutic diphenylcyclopropenone sensitization with weekly scalp DPC. Total RNA was isolated from whole blood that had not been fractionated. V was cut by 3 bases and J by 3 bases, with 7 bases left in between. CDR3 length: 13 amino acids. Germline values: CDR1 WNHNN, CDR2 SYGVQD (reference sequence).

The sequence was collected from a woman in her 40s with alopecia areata. Some clones in this sample may be carry-over from other donors' samples. Sequenced here: whole blood, sampled in connection with sensitization to the hapten diphenylcyclopropenone (DPC). The V gene is TRBV10-1, the J gene TRBJ2-3; D is unclear. The CDR3 spells CASSDRWTDTQYF. CDR3 DNA sequence: TGCGCCAGCAGTGACCGGTGGACAGATACGCAGTATTTT.